Below, 17 T cell receptor beta chains from the same sample are listed, as sequenced in a study of PD-L1 blockade in urothelial cancer. Using immunoSEQ multiplex PCR, the repertoire was profiled, and TCRdb retains in-frame clones only, with some absent. The data contain 48,000 or so clones, around nine tenths of them seen just once; the ten biggest clones take up roughly 14%. Time point meaning: pretreatment peripheral blood. The specimen was PBMCs, collected around atezolizumab (anti-PD-L1) treatment. The receptors here all came from a woman aged 60-75 years with urothelial cancer.

V is TRBV5-6 and J is TRBJ2-7; the match to TRBD1 covers 9 bases. The CDR3 is 16 amino acids. CDR1 is SGHDT and CDR2 is YYEEEE in the germline V gene. The V gene end was trimmed by 3 bases and the J gene end by 6 bases; junction bases not matched to a gene: 13. The CDR3 bases are TGTGCCAGCAGCTCCAAACCCCCGGGACAGGGAGGCGAGCAGTACTTC. It yields the protein CASSSKPPGQGGEQYF.

The chain links TRBV7-2 to TRBJ2-7; 8 positions agree with TRBD1. V was pared by 1 base and J by 5 bases, with 13 bases of the junction left unmatched. CDR1 and CDR2 from the germline V gene are SGHTA and FQGNSA. This CDR3 contains 17 residues. CDR3 protein: CASSLEAGGGFRDEQYF. In DNA, the CDR3 is TGTGCCAGCAGCTTAGAAGCAGGGGGCGGTTTTCGGGACGAGCAGTACTTC.

The rearrangement uses TRBV29-1 and TRBJ2-7; 8 bases align to TRBD1. Trimming at V came to 6 bases and at J to 3 bases, leaving 4 bases not matched to a gene. CDR3 length: 12 amino acids. Looked up from germline, CDR1 is SQVTM and CDR2 is ANQGSEA. For the CDR3, the DNA is TGCAGCGTGGAAACAGGGGGCTACGAGCAGTACTTC. Encoded protein: CSVETGGYEQYF.

V gene TRBV7-8 combines with J gene TRBJ1-4; TRBD1 matches 7 bases. CDR1 is SGHVS and CDR2 is FQNEAQ in the germline V gene. V gave up 0 bases and J gave up 8 bases; unmatched junction bases: 3. This CDR3 comprises 14 residues. CDR3 coding DNA: TGTGCCAGCAGCTTAGCCCGAGGGGGCGAAAAACTGTTTTTT. Translated: CASSLARGGEKLFF.

This clone was counted once. J is TRBJ1-2 and V is TRBV6-6; D is perhaps TRBD1 (6 bases). V lost 2 bases and J lost 8, with 18 bases in between. The germline V gene encodes CDR1 MNHNY and CDR2 SVGAGI (reference sequence). The CDR3 runs to 15 residues. The CDR3, as DNA: TGTGCCAGCAGTTACCCTGCGGCAGGGGATAAGGGCTACACCTTC. Protein product: CASSYPAAGDKGYTF.

The chain employs TRBV29-1 and TRBJ1-2; D is unresolved. The V gene lost 6 bases and the J gene lost 1 base, with 18 bases spanning the gap. This CDR3 comprises 15 residues. Germline V gene lookup returns CDR1 SQVTM and CDR2 ANQGSEA. The CDR3 DNA is TGCAGCGTCTTACGGGGAGGGAACGATAACTATGGCTACACCTTC. Protein product: CSVLRGGNDNYGYTF.

This sequence joins TRBV4-1 and TRBJ2-3, with D perhaps TRBD2 (6 bases). Germline V gives CDR1 MGHRA, CDR2 YSYEKL. V was pared by 0 bases and J by 3 bases, with 13 bases between. The CDR3 has 16 amino acids. DNA for the CDR3: TGCGCCAGCAGCCAAGAAGAGTTCGGGGGAACAGATACGCAGTATTTT. Protein product: CASSQEEFGGTDTQYF.

This chain connects TRBV19 to TRBJ2-7, with TRBD2 as a possible D gene (6 bases). V was cut by 4 bases and J by 2 bases, with 9 bases left in between. Per germline, CDR1 LNHDA and CDR2 SQIVND (reference sequence). This CDR3 spans 13 amino acids. CDR3 in DNA: TGTGCCAGTAGTAGCGGGGTTGCCTACGAGCAGTACTTC. Translation gives CASSSGVAYEQYF. Variable domain in full (rest from reference TRBV19 and TRBJ2-7): DGGITQSPKYLFRKEGQNVTLSCEQNLNHDAMYWYRQDPGQGLRLIYYSQIVNDFQKGDIAEGYSVSREKKESFPLTVTSAQKNPTAFYLCASSSGVAYEQYFGPGTRLTVT.

The V gene is TRBV29-1, the J gene TRBJ2-5; D is unclear. Germline V gives CDR1 SQVTM, CDR2 ANQGSEA. This CDR3 is 12 amino acids long. V was trimmed by 2 bases and J by 4 bases, leaving 8 bases between them. CDR3 in DNA: TGCAGCGTTGAAAACGGTGGAGAGACCCAGTACTTC. Residues: CSVENGGETQYF.

The rearrangement links TRBV4-3 to TRBJ2-2; D is uncertain. V was clipped by 1 base and J by 0 bases, with 9 bases between them. The CDR3 has 16 residues. The germline V gene has CDR1 LGHNA and CDR2 YSLEER. This chain's CDR3 is CASSQVRFSNTGELFF. The CDR3 bases are TGCGCCAGCAGCCAAGTACGGTTCTCGAACACCGGGGAGCTGTTTTTT.

The rearrangement uses TRBV27 and TRBJ1-1, with a tentative D call TRBD1 (5 bases). CDR1 is MNHEY and CDR2 is SMNVEV in the germline V gene (reference sequence). CDR3 length: 16 residues. Trimming took 5 bases from V and 1 from J, leaving 17 bases between them. In DNA, the CDR3 is TGTGCCAGCAGTGGCGCGGGGACGGGAACGAACACTGAAGCTTTCTTT. Protein sequence: CASSGAGTGTNTEAFF.

The rearrangement joins TRBV28 to TRBJ1-1; perhaps TRBD1 as D (5 bases). CDR1 is MDHEN, CDR2 SYDVKM, per germline. This CDR3 is 11 amino acids long. V was clipped by 6 bases and J by 7 bases, with 9 bases between them. The CDR3 nucleotides read TGTGCCAGCAGCGGACAACTTGAAGCTTTCTTT. It specifies CASSGQLEAFF. Filled out from reference TRBV28 and TRBJ1-1, the complete variable domain reads DVKVTQSSRYLVKRTGEKVFLECVQDMDHENMFWYRQDPGLGLRLIYFSYDVKMKEKGDIPEGYSVSREKKERFSLILESASTNQTSMYLCASSGQLEAFFGQGTRLTVV.

The chain uses TRBV13 and TRBJ2-6, with a tentative D call TRBD1 (5 bases). V lost 6 bases, J lost 2 bases, and 8 bases lay in between. The CDR3 length is 14 residues. CDR1 is PRHDT and CDR2 is FYEKMQ in the germline V gene (reference sequence). The CDR3 region has the DNA TGTGCCAGCAGGGGGCAGGCTGGGGCCAACGTCCTGACTTTC. This encodes CASRGQAGANVLTF.

The rearrangement links TRBV29-1 to TRBJ2-4; D is perhaps TRBD2 (5 bases). Trimming removed 7 bases from V and 2 bases from J, with 12 bases in between. In germline, CDR1 is SQVTM, CDR2 ANQGSEA. This CDR3 contains 13 residues. DNA for the CDR3: TGCAGCGCGGCGGGTGATACCAAAAACATTCAGTACTTC. This encodes CSAAGDTKNIQYF.

This clone has only a few counts. This chain joins TRBV19 and TRBJ1-5, with D unclear. Germline V lookup: CDR1 LNHDA, CDR2 SQIVND (reference sequence). V gave up 3 bases and J gave up 4 bases, with 13 bases separating them. This CDR3 has 15 amino acids. CDR3 coding DNA: TGTGCCAGTAGTATTACGGCAGAGGAGAATCAGCCCCAGCATTTT. Amino acid sequence: CASSITAEENQPQHF.

This sequence joins TRBV10-3 and TRBJ2-1, with D possibly TRBD1 on 5 matching bases. This CDR3 is 14 amino acids long. The germline V gene has CDR1 ENHRY and CDR2 SYGVKD. Trimming removed 5 bases at V and 6 bases at J, with 14 bases between. CDR3 residues: CAISYDLQGNEQFF. CDR3 DNA sequence: TGTGCCATCAGTTATGATCTCCAGGGCAATGAGCAGTTCTTC.

The chain is built from TRBV6-5 and TRBJ2-7, with a tentative D call TRBD2 (6 bases). The germline V gene encodes CDR1 MNHEY and CDR2 SVGAGI. CDR3 length: 14 amino acids. V was clipped by 4 bases and J by 0 bases, with 10 bases between them. Written as DNA, the CDR3 is TGTGCCAGCAGTTCGACTAGTAGCTCCTACGAGCAGTACTTC. This encodes CASSSTSSSYEQYF.